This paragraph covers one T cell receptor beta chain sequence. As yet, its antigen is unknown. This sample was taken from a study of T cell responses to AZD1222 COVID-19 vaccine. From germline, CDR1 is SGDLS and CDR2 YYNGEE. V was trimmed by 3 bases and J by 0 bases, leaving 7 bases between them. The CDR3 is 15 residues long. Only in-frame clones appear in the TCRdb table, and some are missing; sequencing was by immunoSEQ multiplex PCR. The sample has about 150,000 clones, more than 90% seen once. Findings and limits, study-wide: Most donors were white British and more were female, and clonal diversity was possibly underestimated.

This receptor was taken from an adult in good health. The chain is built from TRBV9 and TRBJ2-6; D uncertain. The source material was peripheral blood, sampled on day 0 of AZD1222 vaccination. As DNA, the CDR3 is TGTGCCAGCAGCGGAATTACCTCTGGGGCCAACGTCCTGACTTTC. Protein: CASSGITSGANVLTF.